This record concerns one T cell receptor beta chain sequence. There is no known antigen for this receptor. No much larger clone is present one base from it, and per-base qualities are unavailable. The data belong to a study of shared clonotypes between healthy human individuals (dated by TCRdb to 2020 to 2021). In the study overall: The cohort comprised a couple of women and three men aged 18 to 49 years. Each donor's leukapheresis produced roughly between about 0.8 and 8.9 billion PBMCs. Per donor, three plates each were used for CD4 naive and CD4 memory, two for CD8 naive, and one for CD8 memory. To increase sequencing depth and limit assay-specific biases, TCR repertoire library preparation and sequencing were carried out by different laboratories using diverse techniques. The study deeply sequenced blood TCR repertoires of five healthy adults to estimate repertoire size and the extent of clonotype sharing between individuals.

TCR CDR3 regions were amplified from genomic DNA by multiplex PCR using the deep immunoSEQ assay. For each cell subset, the extracted genomic DNA was distributed evenly across all wells of several immunoSEQ 96-well plates, and each plate served as one replicate. For sorted subsets, each replicate PCR was loaded with 200 to 250 ng genomic DNA, equivalent to 30,000 or so T cell genomes. Purified libraries were measured with a Qubit 3.0 fluorometer, size-checked on a Bioanalyzer 2100, and measured again with the KAPA Library Quantification kit. Every immunoSEQ 96-well plate was sequenced on a separate single-read 150-cycle Illumina NextSeq 550 flow cell. For the original study's pipeline: Because the immunoSEQ output included only junctional sequences and no quality scores, the filtering could not be the same as the filtering used for full-length reads. To assign V/J genes and CDR3, sequences were annotated against IMGT germline references using PyIR, a Python wrapper for IgBLAST v1.9. Reads were removed for weak V/J assignments (E-value above 1e-6), missing CDR3, stop codons, out-of-frame junctions, or ambiguous translated residues. V3J clonotypes were defined as sequences sharing an identical inferred V gene, J gene, and CDR3 amino acid sequence. The percentage overlap between two repertoires was calculated by dividing the number of shared unique clonotypes by the size of the smaller repertoire. Richness of each repertoire was evaluated using RTK rarefaction, the Chao1 estimator, and Recon v2.1 estimates of unobserved clonotypes. Generation probabilities for all TCRbeta clonotypes obtained by the gDNA method from a few donors were computed using OLGA. TCRdb stores this immuneACCESS table with in-frame sequences only. Part of the clones is absent; in the studies checked, under half of the shortfall reflects unresolved V genes, and no reason is known for the rest. V, J and clone size derive from that table, while D and trimming were established from the DNA sequence. The sample data list approximately 1.4 million clones, and approximately 98% of these were observed just once. Approximately 0.45% of the sample rests with the top ten.

Points the paper makes about the study in general: Pairwise subsampling indicated that sequencing depth was expected to affect the degree of clonotype sharing among donors. Across several donors, about 5.2% of naive CD4, roughly 3.4% of naive CD8, approximately 2.5% of memory CD4, and 0.3% to 0.45% of memory CD8 clonotypes were shared. The small number of donors limited the genetic and exposure-history diversity represented. Compared with non-shared clonotypes, the clonotypes found in all four sorted-subset donors had higher generation probabilities. Naive subsets generally had larger estimated clonotype richness than memory subsets did. Sampling was restricted to blood, and TCR repertoires in tissue are likely to differ from TCR repertoires in blood. Even with the large sequencing depth, rarefaction of the sorted-subset datasets indicated that sequencing was incomplete.

The donors were healthy, HIV-negative adults who had no recently reported acute infections or vaccinations. Every donor was a Caucasian adult residing in Nashville, Tennessee, USA. CD4+ T cells were enriched by magnetic negative selection, after which naive cells were positively selected on CD45RA and the negative fraction was taken as the memory subset. Blood was collected by leukapheresis, and PBMCs were isolated by Ficoll-Histopaque density gradient centrifugation and then cryopreserved in liquid nitrogen vapor phase. Analytical flow cytometry was used to check the purity and quantity of every magnetically sorted T cell population. Genomic DNA was isolated from each sorted fraction and quantified by UV absorbance on a Nanodrop 2000c. The specimen sequenced was naive CD4+ T cells sorted from blood. This specimen's cell subset or site label, per the study, means: CD45RA+ positively selected. The sequence derives from a man between 25 and 39 years old in good health.

Here is the DNA: TGTGCCAGCAGTTACGGGTTATTCCTTCCGAGCGAGCAGTACTTC. Its amino acids are CASSYGLFLPSEQYF. Recombination linked TRBV6-5 to TRBJ2-7; the D gene cannot be resolved reliably. V is clipped by 2 bases and J by 6 bases, and the sequence between their germline boundaries is 17 bases long. CDR1 MNHEY and CDR2 SVGAGI are derived from the germline V gene. The CDR3 measures 15 amino acids from cysteine to phenylalanine. The entry retains the CDR3 DNA only, 45 bases that are in frame from base 1.